Here is one T cell receptor (beta chain) with its context. The data belong to a study of control samples from healthy donors and cancer patients. Measured with immunoSEQ multiplex PCR; TCRdb has only the in-frame clones, and not every one. The repertoire consists of approximately 150,000 clones, with more than 85% occurring once and the leading ten covering approximately 2.9%. V was clipped by 6 bases and J by 10 bases, with 15 bases between them. The CDR3 is 12 amino acids. The germline V gene encodes CDR1 MGHDK and CDR2 SYGVNS. The sample consisted of blood. The chain combines TRBV25-1 with TRBJ1-2; D uncertain. The sequence was obtained from a man aged 25-45 years in good health. The CDR3: CASSELLGYYTF. The CDR3 nucleotides are TGTGCCAGCAGCGAGCTACTGGGGTACTACACCTTC.